This passage covers 6 T cell receptor beta chains from one sample sequenced in a study of cytomegalovirus exposure and HLA in healthy donors. 60 Vbeta and 13 Jbeta primers were used in PCR. Clones were sequenced by immunoSEQ multiplex PCR, and TCRdb holds only the in-frame ones, with some missing. Of about 190,000 clones in the sample, approximately 86% were seen once. Sequences were obtained from PBMCs. These receptor sequences come from a woman between 25 and 40 years old in good health and CMV-seronegative.

The gene calls are TRBV13 and TRBJ2-1; tentatively, D is TRBD2 (6 bases). Germline assignment: CDR1 PRHDT and CDR2 FYEKMQ (reference sequence). V lost 5 bases to trimming and J lost 4 bases, with 12 bases between them. This CDR3 has 14 residues. CDR3 in amino acids: CASSRGGRYNEQFF. The CDR3 DNA follows: TGTGCCAGCAGCCGTGGAGGGAGATACAATGAGCAGTTCTTC.

The genes are TRBV9 and TRBJ2-2; 10 nucleotides match TRBD1. The CDR3 runs 15 residues. In germline, CDR1 is SGDLS, CDR2 YYNGEE. The V segment lost 4 bases and the J segment 7 bases; nucleotides outside the gene matches: 7. In nucleotides, the CDR3 is TGTGCCAGCAGCACGCGACAGGGGGCAGGCGGGGAGCTGTTTTTT. This encodes CASSTRQGAGGELFF.

The CDR3 spells CSTMGWDRGSEQYF. CDR3 bases: TGCAGCACAATGGGGTGGGACAGGGGTTCCGAGCAGTACTTC. The chain couples TRBV29-1 to TRBJ2-7, with 10 bases aligning to TRBD1. V shed 8 bases and J 6 bases; nucleotides not matched to a gene: 13. Germline CDR1 and CDR2: SQVTM and ANQGSEA. This CDR3 has 14 amino acids.

The V call is TRBV11-3, the J call TRBJ2-7, with D perhaps TRBD2 (5 bases). The CDR3 is made up of 13 amino acids. With 4 bases removed from V and 5 bases from J, the gap between germline ends came to 12 bases. From germline, CDR1 is SGHNT and CDR2 YENEEA. DNA of the CDR3: TGTGCCAGCAGCTCCCACCCGGGGAACGAGCAGTACTTC. This codes for CASSSHPGNEQYF.

This chain connects TRBV18 to TRBJ1-1; unclear D gene. The V and J ends lost 5 bases and 1 base respectively, with 8 bases between them. Germline V gives CDR1 KGHSH, CDR2 LQKENI. The CDR3 totals 13 residues. The CDR3: CASSTEANTEAFF. For the CDR3, the DNA is TGTGCCAGCTCAACCGAGGCGAACACTGAAGCTTTCTTT.

The chain is built from TRBV5-1 and TRBJ2-7, with a possible D match to TRBD1 (5 bases). The V gene lost 3 bases and the J gene lost 5 bases, with 18 bases spanning the gap. This CDR3 spans 15 amino acids. Looked up from germline, CDR1 is SGHRS and CDR2 is YFSETQ. In DNA, the CDR3 is TGCGCCAGCAGCTCCACAGGAACGCTGCTAGACGAGCAGTACTTC. Protein product: CASSSTGTLLDEQYF.